This T cell receptor beta chain was retrieved from a study of blood T cell repertoires in COVID-19. In the authors' methods: Nucleated cell counts were estimated from reference gene primer amplification. Measured with immunoSEQ multiplex PCR; TCRdb has only the in-frame clones, and not every one. V, J and clone size are taken as reported in that table, and D and trimming were inferred from the DNA itself. The sample lists 300,000 to 450,000 clones, around 85% occurring once. CDR1 and CDR2 (germline): SEHNR, FQNEAQ (reference sequence). The V gene end was trimmed by 4 bases and the J gene end by 0 bases; junction bases not matched to a gene: 3. The CDR3 consists of 15 residues.

The sample comprised peripheral blood. The sequence came from a woman younger than 30 with acute or convalescent COVID-19. The chain couples TRBV7-9 to TRBJ2-3, with 8 positions matching TRBD2. CDR3 loop: CASSSLAGSTDTQYF. The CDR3 DNA reads TGTGCCAGCAGCTCGTTAGCGGGGAGCACAGATACGCAGTATTTT.